Listed here are 20 T cell receptor beta chains from one sample, sequenced in a study of low-dose radiotherapy and immunotherapy resistance in tumors. Primers targeting TRAV and TRBV primed first-strand cDNA, covering alpha and beta chains. The PCR that amplified TCRs ran for about 20 cycles, relying on a constant-region primer and a V-primer adapter. TCRdb re-called the reads through MiXCR, storing one row per CDR3 protein. The sample yields approximately 46,000 distinct CDR3 sequences, around a quarter seen once. Time point: after trial treatment. Treatment reported: LDRT plus nivolumab, ipilimumab, low-dose cyclophosphamide and aspirin (RACIN trial). The sequencing here drew on PBMCs, taken after low-dose radiotherapy plus immunotherapy. The receptors stem from a male donor with prostate cancer.

Details on this clonotype: A far larger clone differs by one base, so this is likely a read error. The gene calls are TRBV6-8 and TRBJ2-1; D call uncertain. Trimming shortened V by 6 bases and J by 10 bases, and 13 bases separated the two germline ends. Looked up from germline, CDR1 is MNHGY and CDR2 is SAAAGT. The CDR3 runs 12 residues. CDR3: CASSPTTYEQFF. The CDR3 nucleotides are TGTGCCAGCAGCCCAACCACCTACGAGCAGTTCTTC.

This clonotype was found many times. The V and J genes are TRBV7-9 and TRBJ2-1; no clear D. This CDR3 comprises 12 residues. Germline-derived CDR1 and CDR2 are SEHNR and FQNEAQ (reference sequence). Trimming cost V 2 bases and J 7 bases, with 6 bases left between them. The CDR3 DNA follows: TGTGCCAGCAGCTTAATCCAAAATGAGCAGTTCTTC. Its protein is CASSLIQNEQFF.

The chain carries TRBV30 and TRBJ2-1; 9 bases are a match to TRBD2. V shed 4 bases and J 8 bases; nucleotides not matched to a gene: 12. The CDR3 totals 15 residues. Germline values: CDR1 GTSNPN, CDR2 SVGIG (reference sequence). CDR3 in DNA: TGTGCCTGGATCGTTGGGGCTAGCGGGAACGATGAGCAGTTCTTC. Protein sequence: CAWIVGASGNDEQFF.

This clonotype was counted at least ten times. V usage is TRBV5-1 and J usage is TRBJ2-7; D may be TRBD2 (6 bases). With 4 bases removed from V and 0 bases from J, the gap between germline ends came to 11 bases. Germline loops: CDR1 SGHRS, CDR2 YFSETQ. This CDR3 has 14 residues. CDR3 amino acids: CASSSSSDSYEQYF. In DNA form, the CDR3 reads TGCGCCAGCAGCAGCTCTAGCGACTCCTACGAGCAGTACTTC.

This chain links TRBV20-1 with TRBJ2-7; TRBD2 matches 10 bases. This CDR3 comprises 15 residues. Germline loops: CDR1 DFQATT, CDR2 SNEGSKA (reference sequence). Trimming removed 1 base from V and 7 bases from J; junction bases left unmatched: 10. The CDR3 bases are TGCAGTGCTAGAGCCCAGAGCGGGGGGGCAAATGAGCAGTACTTC. Amino acid sequence: CSARAQSGGANEQYF.

As regards this clonotype: A far bigger clonotype differs at one base, so this is likely a read error. The chain combines TRBV5-1 with TRBJ2-1; maybe TRBD2 (5 bases). The CDR3 has 14 amino acids. V dropped 0 bases and J dropped 10 bases, with 14 bases sitting between them. Germline V gives CDR1 SGHRS, CDR2 YFSETQ. The DNA of the CDR3 is TGCGCCAGCAGCTTGGCCCGGGGTTACTACGAGCAGTTCTTC. Encoded protein: CASSLARGYYEQFF.

This sequence joins TRBV5-6 and TRBJ2-7; D is perhaps TRBD1 or TRBD2 (5 bases each). The CDR3 loop spans 16 amino acids. The V gene lost 6 bases and the J gene lost 1 base, with 20 bases spanning the gap. From germline, CDR1 is SGHDT and CDR2 YYEEEE. Here the CDR3 reads CASNPMRAGTSYEQYF. As DNA, the CDR3 is TGTGCCAGCAACCCAATGAGGGCAGGGACGTCCTACGAGCAGTACTTC.

This clonotype was recorded many times. The CDR3 reads CASSQDERGGAFF. The CDR3 coding sequence is TGCGCCAGCAGCCAAGATGAGAGGGGAGGAGCTTTCTTT. V is TRBV4-1 and J is TRBJ1-1; a weak D match, TRBD1 (5 bases). CDR1 and CDR2 from the germline V gene are MGHRA and YSYEKL. The CDR3 loop spans 13 amino acids. Trimming took 0 bases from V and 10 from J, leaving 12 bases between them.

This clonotype was observed at least ten times. The genes are TRBV5-1 and TRBJ1-1, with TRBD1 identical over 7 bases. J lost 4 bases, V lost 0 bases, and 6 bases had no gene match. The CDR3 runs 15 residues. The V gene's germline CDR1 is SGHRS and CDR2 YFSETQ. As DNA, the CDR3 is TGCGCCAGCAGCTTGGAGGGGGCGGGTTTCACTGAAGCTTTCTTT. Its protein product is CASSLEGAGFTEAFF.

The rearrangement joins TRBV29-1 to TRBJ2-7; 13 bases match TRBD2. Germline V gene sequence: CDR1 SQVTM, CDR2 ANQGSEA. This CDR3 region has 13 residues. The J segment lost 4 bases and the V segment lost 7 bases, leaving 4 bases of the junction unmatched. The CDR3 region is CSARTSGGYEQYF. The CDR3, as DNA: TGCAGCGCCAGGACTAGCGGGGGATACGAGCAGTACTTC.

This clonotype was detected ten times or more. V is TRBV4-1 and J is TRBJ2-7, with D perhaps matching TRBD2 (6 bases). Trimming left V 4 bases short and J 2 bases short, with 12 bases between. This CDR3 is 14 amino acids long. The germline V gene encodes CDR1 MGHRA and CDR2 YSYEKL. CDR3 residues: CASSLGTQTYEQYF. DNA of the CDR3: TGCGCCAGCAGCCTCGGGACTCAAACCTACGAGCAGTACTTC.

Comments on this clonotype: The limits of the CDR3 on the DNA are not certain, so only TCRdb's listed CDR3 is given. The chain is built from TRBV4-2 and TRBJ2-2; the table's D call TRBD2 went unverified against the DNA. Germline V gene sequence: CDR1 LGHNA, CDR2 YNFKEQ. The CDR3 length equals 20 residues, ends included. The CDR3 spells CASRADLGLAGGNTGELFFF.

This clonotype was seen only a few times. The chain is built from TRBV19 and TRBJ2-3; maybe TRBD2 (5 bases). Trimming pared 8 bases from V and 0 bases from J, leaving 12 bases between. CDR3 length equals 14 residues. Germline lookup yields CDR1 LNHDA and CDR2 SQIVND (reference sequence). The CDR3 protein is CASRLDLSTDTQYF. In DNA, the CDR3 is TGTGCCAGTCGTCTGGACTTAAGCACAGATACGCAGTATTTT.

Concerning this clonotype: A read error is likely, as this CDR3 ends without the conserved phenylalanine or tryptophan. Because the CDR3's place on the DNA is in doubt, the DNA is left out and the CDR3 is given as listed by TCRdb. This chain links TRBV6-6 with TRBJ2-1; no check of the table's D call, TRBD1, against the DNA was made. The germline V gene has CDR1 MNHNY and CDR2 SVGAGI (reference sequence). The CDR3 region is 17 residues in length, termini included. This chain's CDR3 is CASSVSIGTGSYNEQLC.

CDR3 in DNA: TGTGCCAGCAGTGAACCCGGAGGGACTGAAGCTTTCTTT. Translation: CASSEPGGTEAFF. The rearrangement links TRBV6-8 to TRBJ1-1, with D uncertain. Between the trimmed V and J ends, which lost 5 bases and 5 bases, there was a span of 12 bases. Germline V gene sequence: CDR1 MNHGY, CDR2 SAAAGT. This CDR3 comprises 13 residues.

This clonotype was detected many times. Since a far larger clone is one base different, this is likely a read error. The rearrangement links TRBV19 to TRBJ2-7, with TRBD2 identical over 11 bases. Germline V gene lookup returns CDR1 LNHDA and CDR2 SQIVND (reference sequence). This CDR3 spans 17 amino acids. Unmatched junction bases numbered 15, after V lost 4 bases and J lost 7 bases. CDR3 DNA sequence: TGTGCCAGTAGTACTTCTAGCGGGGGGTCCTCCTACAATGAGCAGTACTTC. Encoded protein: CASSTSSGGSSYNEQYF.

This clonotype was counted only a few times. CDR3 protein: CAISEQTSQDEQFF. The CDR3 DNA reads TGTGCCATCAGTGAGCAAACTAGCCAAGATGAGCAGTTCTTC. V usage is TRBV10-3 and J usage is TRBJ2-1; TRBD2 is a possible D gene (6 bases). The V gene lost 2 bases and the J gene lost 8 bases, with 13 bases spanning the gap. Germline V CDR1 and CDR2: ENHRY, SYGVKD. CDR3 length equals 14 residues.

This clonotype showed up just once. J is TRBJ2-7 and V is TRBV20-1; 7 bases fit TRBD1. Germline V gene data show CDR1 as DFQATT and CDR2 as SNEGSKA (reference sequence). The ends lost 0 bases at V and 4 bases at J; junction bases unmatched: 6. The CDR3 has 14 amino acids. The CDR3 bases are TGCAGTGCTAGAGAGGTGACAGGGACGTACGAGCAGTACTTC. Its translation is CSAREVTGTYEQYF.

Ten or more counts support this clonotype. This chain joins TRBV30 and TRBJ1-6; TRBD1 is a possible D gene (5 bases). CDR1 is GTSNPN and CDR2 is SVGIG in the germline V gene (reference sequence). The CDR3 has 15 amino acids. V was trimmed by 1 base and J by 10 bases, leaving 17 bases between them. The CDR3 here is CAWSATRGLRSPLHF. For the CDR3, the DNA is TGTGCCTGGAGTGCAACTAGGGGATTACGGTCACCCCTCCACTTT. Filled out from reference TRBV30 and TRBJ1-6, the complete variable domain reads SQTIHQWPATLVQPVGSPLSLECTVEGTSNPNLYWYRQAAGRGLQLLFYSVGIGQISSEVPQNLSASRPQDRQFILSSKKLLLSDSGFYLCAWSATRGLRSPLHFGNGTRLTVT.

This clonotype was picked up a small number of times. The gene calls are TRBV5-1 and TRBJ2-7; 9 nucleotides align to TRBD2. CDR3 length: 14 amino acids. V gave up 0 bases and J gave up 6 bases; unmatched junction bases: 4. Germline CDR1 reads SGHRS; CDR2 reads YFSETQ. For the CDR3, the DNA is TGCGCCAGCAGCTTGGCCAGCGGGAGGCGCGAGCAGTACTTC. Protein: CASSLASGRREQYF.